A single sample is the source of the 32 T cell receptor beta chains below, sequenced in a study of CD8 T cells in ankylosing spondylitis. In TCRdb, the 5' RACE reads were re-called with MiXCR into one record per CDR3 protein. Of roughly 120,000 distinct CDR3 sequences detected, 12% to 15% appear once; the ten largest clones hold around 3%. Sequenced: blood, either unsorted or a sorted T cell fraction (not recorded which). These receptors all come from a female donor with ankylosing spondylitis or in good health (not recorded which).

There are many counts of this clonotype. The chain recombines TRBV6-5 with TRBJ1-1; D uncertain. The CDR3 has 16 amino acids. Per germline, CDR1 MNHEY and CDR2 SVGAGI. The V end was cut by 0 bases, the J end by 0 bases, with 11 bases between. This chain's CDR3 is CASSYSRGTMNTEAFF. The CDR3 DNA is TGTGCCAGCAGTTACTCGAGAGGTACCATGAACACTGAAGCTTTCTTT.

This clonotype was counted many times. V and J are TRBV6-2 or TRBV6-3 and TRBJ2-5; no definite D call. Per germline, CDR1 MNHEY and CDR2 SVGEGT. This CDR3 is 11 amino acids long. Trimming took off 7 bases at V and 2 bases at J, with 5 bases between the two ends. The CDR3 is CASTDQETQYF. The CDR3 bases are TGTGCCAGCACCGATCAAGAGACCCAGTACTTC.

This clonotype occurred many times. The V call is TRBV9, the J call TRBJ2-1, with 9 bases lining up with TRBD2. This CDR3 contains 16 residues. The V gene end was trimmed by 1 base and the J gene end by 3 bases; junction bases not matched to a gene: 5. Germline V gene data show CDR1 as SGDLS and CDR2 as YYNGEE. CDR3: CASSVLSGGNYNEQFF. CDR3 in DNA: TGTGCCAGCAGCGTACTTAGCGGGGGTAACTACAATGAGCAGTTCTTC.

This clonotype was picked up a small number of times. The chain carries TRBV2 and TRBJ2-1; 9 bases map to TRBD2. V shed 7 bases and J 9 bases; nucleotides not matched to a gene: 4. Germline assignment: CDR1 SNHLY and CDR2 FYNNEI. This CDR3 has 12 amino acids. The CDR3 protein is CASKGLAAEQFF. The CDR3 coding sequence is TGTGCCAGCAAGGGACTAGCTGCTGAGCAGTTCTTC. Looking up the rest from reference TRBV2 and TRBJ2-1 gives the full variable domain: EPEVTQTPSHQVTQMGQEVILRCVPISNHLYFYWYRQILGQKVEFLVSFYNNEISEKSEIFDDQFSVERPDGSNFTLKIRSTKLEDSAMYFCASKGLAAEQFFGPGTRLTVL.

This clonotype was seen a few times. This sequence joins TRBV20-1 and TRBJ2-3, with 9 bases identical to TRBD2. The CDR3 totals 16 residues. The junction had 7 bases not matched to a gene; V was cut back by 1 base and J by 2 bases. The germline CDR1 and CDR2 sequences are DFQATT and SNEGSKA (reference sequence). The CDR3, as DNA: TGCAGTGCTAGAGCTCTAGCGGGGCTACCCACAGATACGCAGTATTTT. Translation gives CSARALAGLPTDTQYF.

On this clonotype: At one of its ends the junction is not consistent with the germline gene, which may arise from a read error. The chain employs TRBV20-1 and TRBJ2-3; 7 nucleotides line up with TRBD2. Per germline, CDR1 DFQATT and CDR2 SNEGSKA (reference sequence). The CDR3 is made up of 16 amino acids. This CDR3 is CCAIRPGLPTTDTQYF. CDR3 sequence (DNA): TGCTGTGCCATACGCCCGGGACTACCAACTACAGATACGCAGTATTTT.

The rearrangement joins TRBV12-3 or TRBV12-4 to TRBJ1-1, with a weak D call TRBD1 (6 bases). Trimming shortened V by 7 bases and J by 1 base, and 13 bases separated the two germline ends. The CDR3 covers 14 residues. The CDR3 loop reads CASTPPTGNTEAFF. DNA of the CDR3: TGTGCCAGCACCCCCCCGACAGGGAACACTGAAGCTTTCTTT.

This clonotype has only a few counts. J is TRBJ1-5 and V is TRBV6-5; 8 bases map to TRBD1. Trimming at V came to 2 bases and at J to 6 bases, leaving 3 bases not matched to a gene. This CDR3 spans 14 amino acids. The germline V gene has CDR1 MNHEY and CDR2 SVGAGI. The CDR3 sequence: CASSYRTGRQPQHF. In nucleotides, the CDR3 is TGTGCCAGCAGTTACCGGACAGGGCGTCAGCCCCAGCATTTT.

This clonotype has a count of ten or more. The chain uses TRBV2 and TRBJ1-1; maybe TRBD1 (6 bases). Trimming left V 8 bases short and J 4 bases short, with 17 bases between. This CDR3 has 14 amino acids. From germline, CDR1 is SNHLY and CDR2 FYNNEI. The CDR3 DNA sequence: TGTGCCAGCCTGACGGGGGGCAGCGGCACTGAAGCTTTCTTT. Its translation: CASLTGGSGTEAFF.

On this clonotype itself: The missing conserved phenylalanine or tryptophan at the end of this CDR3 makes a read error likely. CDR3 loop: CASSRMRSDSGRLNYGYTI. The CDR3 DNA sequence: TGTGCCAGCAGTCGGATGCGTTCTGACTCTGGGCGGCTCAACTATGGCTACACCATC. The chain combines TRBV27 with TRBJ1-2; no clear D. The V end was cut by 5 bases, the J end by 2 bases, with 27 bases between. The length of the CDR3 is 19 residues. Germline V gives CDR1 MNHEY, CDR2 SMNVEV (reference sequence).

This clonotype has more than one count but fewer than ten. J is TRBJ1-1 and V is TRBV3-1; D not resolved. V was trimmed by 4 bases and J by 0 bases, leaving 9 bases between them. Germline V gene sequence: CDR1 LGHDT, CDR2 YNNKEL (reference sequence). The CDR3 consists of 14 residues. CDR3 residues: CASSRDLMNTEAFF. CDR3 bases: TGTGCCAGCAGCCGCGACTTGATGAACACTGAAGCTTTCTTT.

This clonotype has just a few counts. The chain employs TRBV12-3 or TRBV12-4 and TRBJ2-5, with TRBD1 matching 9 bases. V lost 5 bases, J lost 4 bases, and 8 bases stayed unmatched. The CDR3 is made up of 15 amino acids. The CDR3 reads CASSPQGQGRETQYF. The CDR3, as DNA: TGTGCCAGCAGTCCTCAAGGACAGGGGAGAGAGACCCAGTACTTC.

This clonotype was seen many times. The chain carries TRBV27 and TRBJ2-1; TRBD2 aligns across 7 bases. Germline V gene sequence: CDR1 MNHEY, CDR2 SMNVEV (reference sequence). The CDR3 runs 15 residues. Losses at the gene ends were 7 bases for V and 1 base for J; bases not matched to a gene: 7. The CDR3 loop reads CASTRGDASYNEQFF. Here the CDR3 DNA reads TGTGCCAGCACCCGGGGGGACGCATCCTACAATGAGCAGTTCTTC.

This clonotype was detected many times. The gene calls are TRBV20-1 and TRBJ2-3, with 8 nucleotides matching TRBD1. This CDR3 contains 14 residues. Germline CDR1 reads DFQATT; CDR2 reads SNEGSKA (reference sequence). V was clipped by 2 bases and J by 3 bases; unmatched bases: 4. The CDR3 sequence: CSARQGARTDTQYF. CDR3 sequence (DNA): TGCAGTGCTAGACAGGGGGCGCGAACAGATACGCAGTATTTT.

Comments on this clonotype: At one of its ends the junction is not consistent with the germline gene, which may arise from a read error. This rearrangement joins TRBV7-2 to TRBJ2-7; 9 nucleotides agree with TRBD1. The CDR3 covers 15 residues. Germline V gene lookup returns CDR1 SGHTA and CDR2 FQGNSA. Here the CDR3 reads CASSLSGTGYYELYF. In DNA form, the CDR3 reads TGTGCCAGCAGCTTATCCGGGACAGGGTACTACGAGCTGTACTTC.

This clonotype was seen more than once but under ten times. CDR3 residues: CASSAGTSPDTQYF. CDR3 DNA sequence: TGCGCCAGCAGCGCCGGGACTAGCCCAGATACGCAGTATTTT. J is TRBJ2-3 and V is TRBV5-1; 9 nucleotides line up with TRBD2. The V segment lost 4 bases and the J segment 4 bases; nucleotides outside the gene matches: 4. The CDR3 consists of 14 residues. Looked up from germline, CDR1 is SGHRS and CDR2 is YFSETQ. Using reference TRBV5-1 and TRBJ2-3 for the parts outside the CDR3, the full variable domain is KAGVTQTPRYLIKTRGQQVTLSCSPISGHRSVSWYQQTPGQGLQFLFEYFSETQRNKGNFPGRFSGRQFSNSRSEMNVSTLELGDSALYLCASSAGTSPDTQYFGPGTRLTVL.

The chain uses TRBV5-1 and TRBJ2-3, with 8 bases aligning to TRBD1. V shed 4 bases and J 4 bases; nucleotides not matched to a gene: 5. CDR1 is SGHRS and CDR2 is YFSETQ in the germline V gene. This CDR3 region has 14 residues. CDR3 region: CASSADRAPDTQYF. The DNA for the CDR3 is TGCGCCAGCAGCGCGGACAGGGCCCCAGATACGCAGTATTTT.

This clonotype was counted a few times. The chain carries TRBV20-1 and TRBJ2-7; 9 bases match TRBD1. This CDR3 has 16 amino acids. With 0 bases clipped from V and 1 base from J, the junction kept 7 bases outside the gene matches. CDR1 and CDR2 from the germline V gene are DFQATT and SNEGSKA (reference sequence). CDR3 loop: CSARDTGTGISYEQYF. The CDR3 DNA follows: TGCAGTGCTAGAGATACAGGGACAGGGATTTCCTACGAGCAGTACTTC.

This clonotype turned up a few times. The CDR3 here is CASSLAFRGIADTQYF. The CDR3 bases are TGCGCCAGCAGCTTGGCTTTCAGGGGGATTGCAGATACGCAGTATTTT. This sequence joins TRBV5-1 and TRBJ2-3; 7 nucleotides align to TRBD1. The junction had 8 bases not matched to a gene; V was cut back by 0 bases and J by 4 bases. CDR1 is SGHRS, CDR2 YFSETQ, per germline. The CDR3 consists of 16 residues.

Concerning this clonotype: A much larger clone lies one base from this, so it may be a read error. The chain links TRBV6-5 to TRBJ2-5, with a possible D match to TRBD1 (6 bases). Germline values: CDR1 MNHEY, CDR2 SVGAGI. This CDR3 spans 14 amino acids. The CDR3 sequence: CATSYSRGSETQYF. The CDR3 DNA follows: TGTGCCACCAGTTACTCAAGGGGGTCAGAGACCCAGTACTTC.

This chain uses TRBV15 with TRBJ2-3; either TRBD1 or TRBD2 may supply D (5 bases each). The germline V gene encodes CDR1 LNHNV and CDR2 YYDKDF (reference sequence). Trimming removed 1 base from V and 2 bases from J, with 10 bases in between. The CDR3 runs 15 residues. DNA for the CDR3: TGTGCCACCAGCAGAGCGGGACCACCCACAGATACGCAGTATTTT. Protein sequence: CATSRAGPPTDTQYF.

About this clonotype: A clone one base away is much larger, so this may be a read error. The chain uses TRBV20-1 and TRBJ2-2; 8 nucleotides match TRBD1. Germline-derived CDR1 and CDR2 are DFQATT and SNEGSKA (reference sequence). CDR3 length: 13 residues. This CDR3 reads CNAPGTGGAELFF. CDR3 DNA sequence: TGCAATGCACCCGGGACAGGAGGTGCGGAGCTGTTTTTT.

V and J are TRBV18 and TRBJ2-6, with 8 bases that match TRBD1. The germline V gene encodes CDR1 KGHSH and CDR2 LQKENI. V trimming: 3 bases; J trimming: 0 bases; junction bases outside the gene matches: 1. The CDR3 runs 16 residues. The CDR3: CASSPDRVSGANVLTF. The CDR3 region has the DNA TGTGCCAGCTCACCGGACAGGGTCTCTGGGGCCAACGTCCTGACTTTC.

This clonotype turned up a few times. The CDR3 DNA reads TGCAGCGCTGAGCCGGGACTGAAAGAGACCCAGTACTTC. Its protein is CSAEPGLKETQYF. The chain employs TRBV29-1 and TRBJ2-5; a weak D match, TRBD2 (6 bases). The V end was cut by 7 bases, the J end by 3 bases, with 15 bases between. CDR3 length: 13 residues. From germline, CDR1 is SQVTM and CDR2 ANQGSEA.

This chain joins TRBV5-1 and TRBJ2-3; 16 nucleotides align to TRBD2. CDR1 and CDR2 (germline): SGHRS, YFSETQ. CDR3 length equals 18 residues. With 4 bases clipped from V and 2 bases from J, the junction kept 7 bases outside the gene matches. Written as DNA, the CDR3 is TGCGCCAGCAGCCTGGGACTAGCGGGAGGGCCTGTCACAGATACGCAGTATTTT. It specifies CASSLGLAGGPVTDTQYF.

This clonotype was counted many times. This chain connects TRBV5-1 to TRBJ2-1; 7 nucleotides line up with TRBD2. The germline CDR1 and CDR2 sequences are SGHRS and YFSETQ. The J segment lost 7 bases and the V segment lost 4 bases, leaving 14 bases of the junction unmatched. The CDR3 covers 16 residues. The CDR3 is CASSPGGGLTENEQFF. CDR3 bases: TGCGCCAGCAGCCCGGGGGGAGGGCTCACGGAGAATGAGCAGTTCTTC.

The CDR3 coding sequence is TGCGCCAGCATGAACAGGGTCGGCTACAATGAGCAGTTCTTC. Residues: CASMNRVGYNEQFF. This sequence joins TRBV5-1 and TRBJ2-1, with D possibly TRBD1 on 6 matching bases. The germline gives CDR1 SGHRS, CDR2 YFSETQ. The CDR3 has 14 residues. The V end lost 6 bases, the J end lost 3 bases, and 13 bases lay between the germline ends.

The chain links TRBV12-3 or TRBV12-4 to TRBJ2-7; 7 nucleotides agree with TRBD1. J was trimmed by 3 bases and V by 7 bases; bases with no gene match: 12. The CDR3 consists of 15 residues. The CDR3 DNA follows: TGTGCCAGCACCAGATCCGGGACAGAGTACTACGAGCAGTACTTC. It translates to CASTRSGTEYYEQYF.

The chain links TRBV20-1 to TRBJ2-2; 10 bases match TRBD2. The trim removed 7 bases at V and 7 bases at J, leaving 9 bases unmatched. This CDR3 has 14 amino acids. Per germline, CDR1 DFQATT and CDR2 SNEGSKA (reference sequence). This CDR3 reads CSVLAGEGGGELFF. The DNA for the CDR3 is TGCAGTGTGCTAGCGGGAGAAGGGGGCGGGGAGCTGTTTTTT.

This clonotype was observed a handful of times. The CDR3 loop is CASSLAGLSYEQYF. In nucleotides, the CDR3 is TGCGCCAGCAGTTTAGCGGGACTCTCCTACGAGCAGTACTTC. The chain has TRBV5-1 and TRBJ2-7; TRBD2 agrees at 8 bases. J lost 0 bases, V lost 5 bases, and 4 bases had no gene match. The CDR3 length is 14 residues. From germline, CDR1 is SGHRS and CDR2 YFSETQ.

This clonotype was found many times. This sequence joins TRBV9 and TRBJ2-4, with 8 bases aligning to TRBD2. Germline-derived CDR1 and CDR2 are SGDLS and YYNGEE. This CDR3 has 18 residues. The V and J ends lost 4 bases and 2 bases, in that order; junction bases with no gene match: 14. CDR3 bases: TGTGCCAGCAGCCCGGGGAAGAGTAGCGGGACATCCAAAAACATTCAGTACTTC. Translation gives CASSPGKSSGTSKNIQYF. Based on the CDR3 plus reference TRBV9 and TRBJ2-4, the full variable domain is DSGVTQTPKHLITATGQRVTLRCSPRSGDLSVYWYQQSLDQGLQFLIQYYNGEERAKGNILERFSAQQFPDLHSELNLSSLELGDSALYFCASSPGKSSGTSKNIQYFGAGTRLSVL.

This clonotype has just a few counts. V gene TRBV27 combines with J gene TRBJ2-7; 8 nucleotides line up with TRBD1. The V gene end was trimmed by 8 bases and the J gene end by 3 bases; junction bases not matched to a gene: 3. The CDR3 covers 12 residues. Germline CDR1 and CDR2: MNHEY and SMNVEV (reference sequence). The CDR3 sequence: CASGGQGYEQYF. CDR3 nucleotides: TGTGCCAGCGGAGGACAGGGCTACGAGCAGTACTTC.